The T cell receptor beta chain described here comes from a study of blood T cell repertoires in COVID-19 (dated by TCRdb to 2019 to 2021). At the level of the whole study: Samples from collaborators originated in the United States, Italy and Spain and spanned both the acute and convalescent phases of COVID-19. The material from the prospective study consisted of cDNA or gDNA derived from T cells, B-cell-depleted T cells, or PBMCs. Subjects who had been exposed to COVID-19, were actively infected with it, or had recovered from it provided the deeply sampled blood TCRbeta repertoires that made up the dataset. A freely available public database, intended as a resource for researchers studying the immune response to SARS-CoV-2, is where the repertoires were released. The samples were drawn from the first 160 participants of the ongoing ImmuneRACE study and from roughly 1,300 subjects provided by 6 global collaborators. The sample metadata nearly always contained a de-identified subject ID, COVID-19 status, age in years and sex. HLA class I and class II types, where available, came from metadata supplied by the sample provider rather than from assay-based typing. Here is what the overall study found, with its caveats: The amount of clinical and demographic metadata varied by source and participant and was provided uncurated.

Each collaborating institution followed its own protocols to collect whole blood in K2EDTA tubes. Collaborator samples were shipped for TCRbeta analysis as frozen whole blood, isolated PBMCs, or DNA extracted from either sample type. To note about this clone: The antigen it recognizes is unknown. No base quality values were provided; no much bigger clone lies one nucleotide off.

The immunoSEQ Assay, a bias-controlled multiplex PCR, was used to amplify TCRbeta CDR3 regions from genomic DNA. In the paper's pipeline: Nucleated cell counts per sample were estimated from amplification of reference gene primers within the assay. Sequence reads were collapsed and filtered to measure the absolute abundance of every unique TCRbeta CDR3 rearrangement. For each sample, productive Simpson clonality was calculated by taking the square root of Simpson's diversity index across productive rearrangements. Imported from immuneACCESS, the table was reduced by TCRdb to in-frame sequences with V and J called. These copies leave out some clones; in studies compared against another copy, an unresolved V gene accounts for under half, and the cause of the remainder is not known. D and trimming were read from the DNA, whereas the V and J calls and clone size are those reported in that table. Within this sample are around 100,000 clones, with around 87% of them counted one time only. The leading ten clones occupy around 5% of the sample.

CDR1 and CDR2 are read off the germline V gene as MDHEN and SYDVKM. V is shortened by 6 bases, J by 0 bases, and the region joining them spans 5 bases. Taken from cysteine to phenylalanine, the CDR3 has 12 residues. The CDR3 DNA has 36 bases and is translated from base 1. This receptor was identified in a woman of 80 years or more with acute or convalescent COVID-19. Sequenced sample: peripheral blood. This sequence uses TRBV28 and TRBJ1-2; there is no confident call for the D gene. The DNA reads TGTGCCAGCAGGGAGACTAACTATGGCTACACCTTC. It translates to CASRETNYGYTF.